This T cell receptor beta chain is drawn from a study of Graves' ophthalmopathy and Graves' hyperthyroidism. From RNA, the CDR3 regions of TCR beta chains were amplified and sequenced. First-round RT-PCR employed HTBI primers, with a second-round multiplex PCR after it. Each CDR3 protein is one row after TCRdb ran MiXCR on the multiplex PCR reads. There are 300,000 to 350,000 distinct CDR3 sequences in the sample; about a sixth occur only once, and about 12% lies in the top ten. Under 3 months in duration, the ophthalmopathy in affected donors had moderate-to-severe activity, CAS ≥3 and NOSPECS ≥4. Pregnant or lactating patients and those with other autoimmune diseases or uncontrolled infections were excluded. There are 15 residues in the CDR3. Germline V gene data show CDR1 as MNHEY and CDR2 as SVGEGT. The ends were cut back, 6 bases at V and 4 bases at J, with 18 bases in the middle. At least ten counts were recorded for this clonotype. Its antigen is undetermined.

Points from the study as a whole: Clonotypes were expanded in thyroid at above 0.001 frequency, and most also appeared in blood.

The rearrangement joins TRBV6-2 or TRBV6-3 to TRBJ1-2, with D maybe TRBD1 (6 bases). The source is an adult man with Graves' ophthalmopathy. The material sequenced was peripheral blood. The CDR3 here is CASSPRGQGVYGYTF. In DNA, the CDR3 is TGTGCCAGCAGCCCACGGGGGCAGGGCGTCTATGGCTACACCTTC.